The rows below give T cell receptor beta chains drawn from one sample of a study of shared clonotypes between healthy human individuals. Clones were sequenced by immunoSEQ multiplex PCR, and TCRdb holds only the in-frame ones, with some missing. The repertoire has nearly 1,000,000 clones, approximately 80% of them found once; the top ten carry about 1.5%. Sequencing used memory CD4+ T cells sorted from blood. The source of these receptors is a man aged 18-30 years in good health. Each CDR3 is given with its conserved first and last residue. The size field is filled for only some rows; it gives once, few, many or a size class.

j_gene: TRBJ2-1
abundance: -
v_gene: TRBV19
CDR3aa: CASSVSSVVNEQFF

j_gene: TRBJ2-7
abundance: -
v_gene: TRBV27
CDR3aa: CASSSLSRVMYEQYF

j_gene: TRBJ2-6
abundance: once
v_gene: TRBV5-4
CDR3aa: CASSLDRVGANVLTF

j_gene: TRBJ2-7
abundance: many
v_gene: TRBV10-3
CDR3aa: CAISDGLAGEEQYF

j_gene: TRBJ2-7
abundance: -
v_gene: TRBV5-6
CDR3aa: CASSLEAQLAGGEQYF

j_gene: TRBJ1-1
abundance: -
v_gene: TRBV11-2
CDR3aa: CASSQQGAGTEAFF

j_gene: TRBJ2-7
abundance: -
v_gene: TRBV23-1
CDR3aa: CASKTGTGRGYEQYF

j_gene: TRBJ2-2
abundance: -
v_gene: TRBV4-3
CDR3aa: CASSQAPGLAGNTGELFF

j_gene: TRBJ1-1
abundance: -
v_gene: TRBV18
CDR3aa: CASSRGQGLGTEAFF

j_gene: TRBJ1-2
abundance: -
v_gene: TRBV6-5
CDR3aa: CASASGAGRQGGYTF

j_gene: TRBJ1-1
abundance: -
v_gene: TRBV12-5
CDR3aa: CASGLQNEGNTEAFF

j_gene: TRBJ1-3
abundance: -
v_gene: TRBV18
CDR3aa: CASSPTPSPFSSGNTIYF

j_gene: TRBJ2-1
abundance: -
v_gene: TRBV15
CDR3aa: CATSTGTKAGDEQFF

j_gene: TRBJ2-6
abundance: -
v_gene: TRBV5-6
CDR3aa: CASSLRGLGGANVLTF

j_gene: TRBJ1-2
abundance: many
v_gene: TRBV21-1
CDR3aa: CASSNPGPESGGYTF

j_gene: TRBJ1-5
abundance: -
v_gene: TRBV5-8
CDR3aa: CASSGAGIQPQHF

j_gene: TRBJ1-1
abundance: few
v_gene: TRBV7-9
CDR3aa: CASSFGAMNTEAFF

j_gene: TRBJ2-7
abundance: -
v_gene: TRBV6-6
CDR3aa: CACTTQGYEQYF

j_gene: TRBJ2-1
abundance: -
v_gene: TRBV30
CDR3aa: CAWSVEIRLEQFF

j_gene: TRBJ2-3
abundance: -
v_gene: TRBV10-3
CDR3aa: CAAGRGDTDTQYF

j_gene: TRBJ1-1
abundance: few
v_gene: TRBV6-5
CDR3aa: CASSQIRKTEAFF

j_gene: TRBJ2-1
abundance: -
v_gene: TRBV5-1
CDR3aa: CASSLEQGAYNEQFF

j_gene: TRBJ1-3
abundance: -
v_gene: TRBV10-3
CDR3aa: CAISELQALSGNTIYF

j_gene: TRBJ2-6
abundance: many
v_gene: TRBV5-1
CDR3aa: CASSSGISSGANVLTF

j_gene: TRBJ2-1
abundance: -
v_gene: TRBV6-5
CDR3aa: CASSYLVADRGNEQFF

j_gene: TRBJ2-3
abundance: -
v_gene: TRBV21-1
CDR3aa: CASSKAHSDGDSTDTQYF

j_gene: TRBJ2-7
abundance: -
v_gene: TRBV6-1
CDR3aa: CASSEGGGRPYF

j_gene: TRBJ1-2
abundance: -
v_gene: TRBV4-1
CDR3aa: CASFSTTGANYGYTF

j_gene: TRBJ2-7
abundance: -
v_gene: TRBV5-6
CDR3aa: CASSLNRGDYPHEQYF

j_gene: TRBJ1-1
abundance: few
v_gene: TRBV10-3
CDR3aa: CAISGLGRAGEAFF

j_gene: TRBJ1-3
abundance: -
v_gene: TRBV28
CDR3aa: CASDEGLGDYSGNTIYF